This TCR beta chain comes out of a study of T cell changes during pregnancy in multiple sclerosis (dated by TCRdb to between 2018 and 2021). Regarding the study in general: In women with multiple sclerosis, the researchers looked at how the T cell repertoire shifted as pregnancy progressed.

The library was produced with the immunoSEQ multiplex PCR assay. TCRdb carries this immuneACCESS record with in-frame sequences only. Its versions omit some clonotypes, under half of them owing to an unresolved V gene in the studies checked, with the rest unexplained. This sample gives 40,000 to 45,000 clones in total; roughly 89% of them show up just once. The ten largest make up roughly 0.58% of the sample. Note on this clone: The antigen it recognizes is unknown. Base qualities are not at hand, and no much larger clone is one base apart.

According to the germline V gene, CDR1 reads SGHDN and CDR2 reads FVKESK. From the cysteine up to the phenylalanine, the CDR3 has a length of 20 residues. Of the read, only the CDR3 DNA is kept; its 60 bases are in frame from base 1. Germline trimming amounts to 0 bases on V and 1 base on J, with 13 as the count of junction bases outside the gene matches. This sample comprised CD4+ T cells from peripheral blood mononuclear cells, obtained in the first trimester of pregnancy. The clonotype comes from a female donor with multiple sclerosis, enrolled in a pregnancy study. The chain is assembled from TRBV14 and TRBJ2-5; the junction holds 11 bases that match TRBD2. In nucleotides, the sequence is TGTGCCAGCAGCCAAGATGTGAGGGTAGGACTAGCGGGTGTCCAAGAGACCCAGTACTTC. Translated, this is CASSQDVRVGLAGVQETQYF.